The 15 T cell receptor beta chains listed next were all sequenced from one sample in a study of graft-versus-host responses after intestinal transplantation. The assay was immunoSEQ multiplex PCR, and TCRdb's table has in-frame clones only and misses some. The table includes 73,000 or so clones, nearly 90% detected once. Their target antigens are unknown. The sample consisted of unstimulated CD8+ T cells sorted from spleen or lymph node cells, taken before transplant. These receptors were collected from a human donor who was the organ donor for an intestinal transplant.

The chain links TRBV12-5 to TRBJ1-6, with TRBD1 matching 7 bases. V was pared by 7 bases and J by 8 bases, with 23 bases of the junction left unmatched. CDR3 length equals 19 residues. The germline CDR1 and CDR2 sequences are LGHNT and FRNRAP. This CDR3 is CASDPSSGGQAVGDSPLHF. The CDR3 DNA is TGTGCTAGTGACCCCTCATCCGGTGGACAGGCCGTGGGGGATTCACCCCTCCACTTT.

This chain joins TRBV9 and TRBJ2-2; tentative D call: TRBD1 (6 bases). The CDR3 has 14 residues. V shed 2 bases and J shed 1 base, with 6 bases lying between them. Germline V gene data show CDR1 as SGDLS and CDR2 as YYNGEE. As DNA, the CDR3 is TGTGCCAGCAGCGTGGGACAGAACACCGGGGAGCTGTTTTTT. Amino acid sequence: CASSVGQNTGELFF.

This clone was observed a single time. The genes are TRBV5-6 and TRBJ1-1, with 9 nucleotides matching TRBD1. The V gene end was trimmed by 3 bases and the J gene end by 1 base; junction bases not matched to a gene: 4. The germline gives CDR1 SGHDT, CDR2 YYEEEE. The CDR3 is 15 amino acids. The CDR3 region has the DNA TGTGCCAGCAGCTCTCTGACAGGGGGGAACACTGAAGCTTTCTTT. Its protein is CASSSLTGGNTEAFF.

The gene calls are TRBV7-8 and TRBJ2-3; maybe TRBD1 (6 bases). The CDR3 length is 20 residues. V shed 2 bases and J shed 0 bases, with 24 bases lying between them. Germline values: CDR1 SGHVS, CDR2 FQNEAQ. CDR3 bases: TGTGCCAGCAGCTTATCGACAAGGACAGCTCACATTGACAGCACAGATACGCAGTATTTT. Amino acids: CASSLSTRTAHIDSTDTQYF. The variable domain in full, with the rest retrieved from reference TRBV7-8 and TRBJ2-3, is GAGVSQSPRYKVAKRGQDVALRCDPISGHVSLFWYQQALGQGPEFLTYFQNEAQLDKSGLPSDRFFAERPEGSVSTLKIQRTQQEDSAVYLCASSLSTRTAHIDSTDTQYFGPGTRLTVL.

The chain joins TRBV5-6 to TRBJ1-5; D is uncertain. The CDR3 has 16 amino acids. The germline V gene has CDR1 SGHDT and CDR2 YYEEEE. The germline V and J ends were trimmed by 1 base and 1 base, with 12 bases remaining between them. The CDR3 loop is CASSLLRGGSNQPQHF. The DNA for the CDR3 is TGTGCCAGCAGCTTGCTACGGGGTGGGAGCAATCAGCCCCAGCATTTT.

V and J are TRBV5-1 and TRBJ2-2; 8 nucleotides align to TRBD1. The CDR3 has 17 amino acids. J lost 4 bases, V lost 4 bases, and 12 bases had no gene match. The germline gives CDR1 SGHRS, CDR2 YFSETQ. The chain's CDR3 is CASSPWLDRGSTGELFF. The CDR3 DNA reads TGCGCCAGCAGCCCCTGGCTTGACAGGGGAAGCACCGGGGAGCTGTTTTTT.

The chain employs TRBV13 and TRBJ2-1; 7 bases align to TRBD1. Germline-derived CDR1 and CDR2 are PRHDT and FYEKMQ (reference sequence). V lost 3 bases to trimming and J lost 8 bases; unmatched junction nucleotides: 13. CDR3 length: 16 amino acids. The CDR3 loop is CASSFFRQGVFDEQFF. The CDR3 region has the DNA TGTGCCAGCAGCTTTTTTAGACAGGGAGTCTTCGATGAGCAGTTCTTC.

This chain links TRBV28 with TRBJ2-3, with 11 nucleotides matching TRBD2. Unmatched junction bases numbered 4, after V lost 2 bases and J lost 3 bases. The CDR3 is made up of 16 amino acids. Germline CDR1 reads MDHEN; CDR2 reads SYDVKM. CDR3 amino acids: CASSLVTSGATDTQYF. The CDR3 DNA is TGTGCCAGCAGTTTAGTGACTAGCGGGGCAACAGATACGCAGTATTTT.

The chain joins TRBV4-3 to TRBJ2-3; TRBD1 might be the D (6 bases). The CDR3 has 17 residues. Germline-derived CDR1 and CDR2 are LGHNA and YSLEER. Trimming took off 0 bases at V and 0 bases at J, with 13 bases between the two ends. CDR3 DNA: TGCGCCAGCAGCCAAGATCGAGGGGGTATAAGCACAGATACGCAGTATTTT. Translated, it gives CASSQDRGGISTDTQYF.

The rearrangement joins TRBV5-6 to TRBJ2-1; 7 nucleotides align to TRBD2. The CDR3 totals 16 residues. Germline CDR1 SGHDT, CDR2 YYEEEE. Trimming cost V 0 bases and J 2 bases; bases outside gene matches: 5. The CDR3 DNA sequence: TGTGCCAGCAGCTTGGCCTGGGAGGGACCCTACAATGAGCAGTTCTTC. Encoded protein: CASSLAWEGPYNEQFF. Full variable domain (outside the CDR3, taken from reference TRBV5-6 and TRBJ2-1): DAGVTQSPTHLIKTRGQQVTLRCSPKSGHDTVSWYQQALGQGPQFIFQYYEEEERQRGNFPDRFSGHQFPNYSSELNVNALLLGDSALYLCASSLAWEGPYNEQFFGPGTRLTVL.

The gene calls are TRBV4-2 and TRBJ2-2; D may be TRBD2 (5 bases). The germline V gene encodes CDR1 LGHNA and CDR2 YNFKEQ. The CDR3 covers 13 residues. V was cut by 4 bases and J by 5 bases, with 8 bases left in between. CDR3 in DNA: TGTGCCAGCAGCCCGAGAGGGACCGGGGAGCTGTTTTTT. It codes for CASSPRGTGELFF.

This sequence joins TRBV4-1 and TRBJ2-3, with 7 bases aligning to TRBD2. Germline CDR1 is MGHRA and CDR2 is YSYEKL. V lost 1 base, J lost 2 bases, and 6 bases stayed unmatched. CDR3 length: 16 amino acids. CDR3 coding DNA: TGCGCCAGCAGCCAAGCGGGGACTACCTACACAGATACGCAGTATTTT. It is translated as CASSQAGTTYTDTQYF.

The chain recombines TRBV20-1 with TRBJ1-2; possible D gene TRBD1, 6 bases. The germline V and J ends were trimmed by 7 bases and 7 bases, with 10 bases remaining between them. In germline, CDR1 is DFQATT, CDR2 SNEGSKA (reference sequence). The CDR3 length is 10 residues. The CDR3 reads CSVRQVGYTF. CDR3 sequence (DNA): TGCAGTGTCCGACAGGTTGGCTACACCTTC.

This clone was observed a single time. This rearrangement joins TRBV5-4 to TRBJ1-6, with D uncertain. The CDR3 is 12 amino acids. Germline loops: CDR1 SGHNT, CDR2 YYREEE (reference sequence). V was pared by 1 base and J by 9 bases, with 5 bases between. CDR3 region: CASSLLRSPLHF. CDR3 nucleotide sequence: TGTGCCAGCAGCTTGTTGCGTTCACCCCTCCACTTT. The complete variable domain, with remaining parts taken from reference TRBV5-4 and TRBJ1-6, reads ETGVTQSPTHLIKTRGQQVTLRCSSQSGHNTVSWYQQALGQGPQFIFQYYREEENGRGNFPPRFSGLQFPNYSSELNVNALELDDSALYLCASSLLRSPLHFGNGTRLTVT.

This rearrangement joins TRBV2 to TRBJ1-2; 7 nucleotides agree with TRBD1. The CDR3 has 18 residues. Germline assignment: CDR1 SNHLY and CDR2 FYNNEI. Unmatched junction bases numbered 18, after V lost 4 bases and J lost 4 bases. The DNA of the CDR3 is TGTGCCAGCAGTGGACCAACCAAGGCAGGGGGTAATGGCTATGGCTACACCTTC. Its protein product is CASSGPTKAGGNGYGYTF.